This entry describes one T cell receptor (beta chain). This record belongs to a study of blood T cell repertoires in COVID-19. On the study more broadly: COVID-19 samples collected from the United States, Italy and Spain covered acute and convalescent phases. PBMCs, B-cell-depleted T cells, or T cells were the source of the cDNA or gDNA that made up the material.

With 4 bases removed from V and 3 bases from J, the gap between germline ends came to 9 bases. Per germline, CDR1 MDHEN and CDR2 SYDVKM. The CDR3 loop spans 13 amino acids. Per the original data handling: Using reference gene primer amplification, nucleated cell counts were estimated. The protocol was immunoSEQ multiplex PCR, while the TCRdb copy is restricted to in-frame clones and leaves out a portion. V and J calls and clone size are given by that table; D and trimming were obtained from the DNA. The table has around 59,000 clones, 75% to 90% seen once. Material for sequencing was peripheral blood. The genes are TRBV28 and TRBJ1-2; D possibly corresponds to TRBD1 (6 bases). The sequence came from a man aged 60 to 69 with acute or convalescent COVID-19. Written as DNA, the CDR3 is TGTGCCAGCAGTTCAGGGGCGGACTATGGCTACACCTTC. It encodes CASSSGADYGYTF.